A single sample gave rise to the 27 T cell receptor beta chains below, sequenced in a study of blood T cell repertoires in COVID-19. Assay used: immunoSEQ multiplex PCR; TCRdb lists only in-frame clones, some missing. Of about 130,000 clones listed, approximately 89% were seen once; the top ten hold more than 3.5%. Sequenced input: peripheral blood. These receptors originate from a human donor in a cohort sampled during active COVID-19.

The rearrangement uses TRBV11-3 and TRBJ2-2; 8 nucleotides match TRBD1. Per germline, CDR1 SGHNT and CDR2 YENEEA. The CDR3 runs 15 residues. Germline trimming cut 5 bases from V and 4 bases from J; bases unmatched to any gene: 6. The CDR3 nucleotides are TGTGCCAGCAGCCCCCGGGACAGGTTCACCGGGGAGCTGTTTTTT. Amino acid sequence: CASSPRDRFTGELFF.

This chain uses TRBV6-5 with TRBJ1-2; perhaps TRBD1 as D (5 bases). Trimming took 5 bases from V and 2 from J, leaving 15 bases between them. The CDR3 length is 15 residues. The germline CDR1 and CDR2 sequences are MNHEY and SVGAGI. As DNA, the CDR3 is TGTGCCAGCAGTCCCGCCCAGCAGGGAAACTATGGCTACACCTTC. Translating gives CASSPAQQGNYGYTF.

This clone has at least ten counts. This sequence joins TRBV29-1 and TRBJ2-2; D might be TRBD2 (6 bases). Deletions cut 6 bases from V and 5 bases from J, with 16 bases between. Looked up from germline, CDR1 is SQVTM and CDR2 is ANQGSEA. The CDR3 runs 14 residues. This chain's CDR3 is CSVRSGTPTGELFF. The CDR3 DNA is TGCAGCGTCCGTTCCGGGACTCCTACCGGGGAGCTGTTTTTT.

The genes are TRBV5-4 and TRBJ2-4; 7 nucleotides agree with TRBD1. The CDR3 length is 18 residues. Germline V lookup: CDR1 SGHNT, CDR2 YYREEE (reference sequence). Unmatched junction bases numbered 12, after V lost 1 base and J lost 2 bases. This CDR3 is CASSLIGGRVLTKNIQYF. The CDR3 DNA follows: TGTGCCAGCAGCTTGATAGGGGGCCGGGTGTTAACCAAAAACATTCAGTACTTC.

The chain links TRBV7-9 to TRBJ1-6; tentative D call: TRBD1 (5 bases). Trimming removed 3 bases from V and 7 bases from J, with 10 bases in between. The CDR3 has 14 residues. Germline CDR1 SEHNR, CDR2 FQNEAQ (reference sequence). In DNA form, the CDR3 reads TGTGCCAGCAGCTTCAGGGTGGAGAATTCACCCCTCCACTTT. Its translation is CASSFRVENSPLHF.

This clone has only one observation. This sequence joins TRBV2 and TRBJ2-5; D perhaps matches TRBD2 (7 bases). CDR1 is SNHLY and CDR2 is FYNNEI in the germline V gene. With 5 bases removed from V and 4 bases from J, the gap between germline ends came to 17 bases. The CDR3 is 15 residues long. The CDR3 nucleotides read TGTGCCAGCAGTCTGGAGGGGGGCGGGAGAGAGACCCAGTACTTC. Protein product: CASSLEGGGRETQYF.

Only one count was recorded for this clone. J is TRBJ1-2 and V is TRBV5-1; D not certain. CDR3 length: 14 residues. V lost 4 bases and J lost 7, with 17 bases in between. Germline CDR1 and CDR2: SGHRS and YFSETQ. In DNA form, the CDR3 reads TGCGCCAGCAGCCCTGCAGGCTTTGCTCTTGGCTACACCTTC. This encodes CASSPAGFALGYTF.

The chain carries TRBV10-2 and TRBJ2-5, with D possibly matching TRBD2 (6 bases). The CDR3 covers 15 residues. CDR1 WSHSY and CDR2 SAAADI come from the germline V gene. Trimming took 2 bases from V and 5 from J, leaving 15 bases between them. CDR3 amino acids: CASSEVGGLWETQYF. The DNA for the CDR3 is TGCGCCAGCAGTGAGGTGGGGGGATTGTGGGAGACCCAGTACTTC.

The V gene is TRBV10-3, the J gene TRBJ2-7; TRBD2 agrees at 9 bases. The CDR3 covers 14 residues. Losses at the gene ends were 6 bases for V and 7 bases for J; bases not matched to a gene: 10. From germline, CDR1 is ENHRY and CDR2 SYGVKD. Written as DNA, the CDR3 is TGTGCCATCAGAGGCTCGACTAGCGGAGAGGAGCAGTACGTC. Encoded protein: CAIRGSTSGEEQYV.

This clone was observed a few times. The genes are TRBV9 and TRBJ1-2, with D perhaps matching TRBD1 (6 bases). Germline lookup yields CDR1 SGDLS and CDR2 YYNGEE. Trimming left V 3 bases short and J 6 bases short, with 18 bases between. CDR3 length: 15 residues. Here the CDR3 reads CASSDSKQGPDGYTF. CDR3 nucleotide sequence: TGTGCCAGCAGCGACTCGAAACAGGGCCCGGATGGCTACACCTTC.

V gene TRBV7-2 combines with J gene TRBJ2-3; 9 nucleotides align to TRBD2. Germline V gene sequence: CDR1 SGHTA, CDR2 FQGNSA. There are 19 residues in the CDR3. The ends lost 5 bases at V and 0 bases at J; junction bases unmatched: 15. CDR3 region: CASSRNRGLAGFSTDTQYF. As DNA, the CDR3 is TGTGCCAGCAGCCGTAACAGGGGTCTAGCGGGGTTTAGCACAGATACGCAGTATTTT.

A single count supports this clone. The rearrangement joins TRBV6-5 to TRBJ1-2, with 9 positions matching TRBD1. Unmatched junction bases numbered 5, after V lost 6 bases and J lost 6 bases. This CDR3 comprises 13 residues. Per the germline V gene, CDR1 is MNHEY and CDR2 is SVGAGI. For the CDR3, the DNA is TGTGCCAGCAGGACGGACAGGGGTAATGGCTACACCTTC. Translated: CASRTDRGNGYTF.

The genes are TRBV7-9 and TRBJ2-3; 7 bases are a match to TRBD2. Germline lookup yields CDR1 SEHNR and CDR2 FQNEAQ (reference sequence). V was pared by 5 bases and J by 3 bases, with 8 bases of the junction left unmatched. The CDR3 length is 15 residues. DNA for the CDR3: TGTGCCAGCAGCCCGGCGAGGGGAGGGACAGATACGCAGTATTTT. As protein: CASSPARGGTDTQYF.

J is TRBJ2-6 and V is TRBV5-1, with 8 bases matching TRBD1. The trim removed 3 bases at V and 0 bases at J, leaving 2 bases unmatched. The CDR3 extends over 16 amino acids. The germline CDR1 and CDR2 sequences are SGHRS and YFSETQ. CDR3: CASSSTGGSGANVLTF. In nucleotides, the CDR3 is TGCGCCAGCAGCTCAACAGGGGGCTCTGGGGCCAACGTCCTGACTTTC.

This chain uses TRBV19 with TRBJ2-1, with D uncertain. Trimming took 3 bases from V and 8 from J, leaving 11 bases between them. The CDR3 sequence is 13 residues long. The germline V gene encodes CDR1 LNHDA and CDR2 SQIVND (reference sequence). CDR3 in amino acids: CASSMRLIHEQFF. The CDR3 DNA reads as TGTGCCAGTAGTATGAGGCTAATCCATGAGCAGTTCTTC.

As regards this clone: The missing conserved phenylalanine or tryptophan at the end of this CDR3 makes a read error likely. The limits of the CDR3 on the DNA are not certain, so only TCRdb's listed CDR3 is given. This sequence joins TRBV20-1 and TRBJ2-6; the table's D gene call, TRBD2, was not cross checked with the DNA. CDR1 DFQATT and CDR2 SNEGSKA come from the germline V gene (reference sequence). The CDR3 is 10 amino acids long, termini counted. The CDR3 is CSGGARGLYD.

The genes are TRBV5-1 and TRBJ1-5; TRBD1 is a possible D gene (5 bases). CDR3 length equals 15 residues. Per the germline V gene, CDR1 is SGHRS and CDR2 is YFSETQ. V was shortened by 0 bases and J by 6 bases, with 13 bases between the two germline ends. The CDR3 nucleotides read TGCGCCAGCAGCTTGGCTGGGGCGCAGGCTCAGCCCCAGCATTTT. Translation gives CASSLAGAQAQPQHF.

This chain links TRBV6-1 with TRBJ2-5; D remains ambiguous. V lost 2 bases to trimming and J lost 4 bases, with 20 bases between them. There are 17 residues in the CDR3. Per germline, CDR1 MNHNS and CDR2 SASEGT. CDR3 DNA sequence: TGTGCCAGCAGTGAACTTCTAAGGCTAAGCGTAATAGAGACCCAGTACTTC. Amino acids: CASSELLRLSVIETQYF.

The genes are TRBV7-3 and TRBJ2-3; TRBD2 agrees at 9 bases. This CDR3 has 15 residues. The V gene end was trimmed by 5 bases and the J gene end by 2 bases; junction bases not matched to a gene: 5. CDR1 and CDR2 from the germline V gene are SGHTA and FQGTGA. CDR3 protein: CASSPRGGDTDTQYF. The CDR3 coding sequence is TGTGCCAGCAGCCCGCGGGGGGGAGACACAGATACGCAGTATTTT.

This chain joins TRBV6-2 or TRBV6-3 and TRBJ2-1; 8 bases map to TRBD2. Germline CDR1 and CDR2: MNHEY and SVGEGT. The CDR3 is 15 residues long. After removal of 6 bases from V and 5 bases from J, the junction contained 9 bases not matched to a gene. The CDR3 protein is CASSFGGAQHNEQFF. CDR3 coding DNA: TGTGCCAGCAGCTTCGGGGGGGCTCAGCACAATGAGCAGTTCTTC.

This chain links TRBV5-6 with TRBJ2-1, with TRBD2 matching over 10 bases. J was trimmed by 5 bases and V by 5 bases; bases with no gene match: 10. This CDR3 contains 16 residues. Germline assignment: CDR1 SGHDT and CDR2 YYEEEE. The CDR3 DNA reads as TGTGCCAGCAGATCCACCGGGACTAGCGTTAACAATGAGCAGTTCTTC. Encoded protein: CASRSTGTSVNNEQFF.

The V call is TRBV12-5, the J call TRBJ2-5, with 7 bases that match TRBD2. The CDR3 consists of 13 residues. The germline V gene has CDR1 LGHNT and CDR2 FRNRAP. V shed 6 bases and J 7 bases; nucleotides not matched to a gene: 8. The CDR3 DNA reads TGTGCTAGTGGATCCGGACTAGAAAGGACCCAGTACTTC. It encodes CASGSGLERTQYF.

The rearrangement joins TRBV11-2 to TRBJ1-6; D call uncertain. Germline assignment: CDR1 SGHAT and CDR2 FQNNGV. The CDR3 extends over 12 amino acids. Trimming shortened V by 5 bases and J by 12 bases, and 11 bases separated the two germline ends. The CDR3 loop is CASSPDLEPLHF. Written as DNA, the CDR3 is TGTGCCAGCAGCCCCGACCTAGAACCCCTCCACTTT.

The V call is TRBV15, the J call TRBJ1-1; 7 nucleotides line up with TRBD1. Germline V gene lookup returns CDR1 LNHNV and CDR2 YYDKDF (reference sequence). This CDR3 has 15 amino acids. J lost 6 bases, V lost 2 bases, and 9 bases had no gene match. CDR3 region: CATSRRQGVVAEAFF. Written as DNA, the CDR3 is TGTGCCACCAGCAGAAGACAGGGTGTTGTGGCTGAAGCTTTCTTT.

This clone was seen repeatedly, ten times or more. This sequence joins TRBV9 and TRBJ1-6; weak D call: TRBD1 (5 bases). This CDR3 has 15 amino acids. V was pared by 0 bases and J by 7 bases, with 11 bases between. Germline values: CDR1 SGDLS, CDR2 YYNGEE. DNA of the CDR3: TGTGCCAGCAGCGTAGGGGGCAGACAGAATTCACCCCTCCACTTT. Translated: CASSVGGRQNSPLHF.

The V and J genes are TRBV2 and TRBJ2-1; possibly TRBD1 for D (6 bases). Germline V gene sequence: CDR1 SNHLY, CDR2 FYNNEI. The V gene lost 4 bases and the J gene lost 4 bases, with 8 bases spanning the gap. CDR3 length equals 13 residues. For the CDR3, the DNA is TGTGCCAGCAGTGGGACAGAATACAATGAGCAGTTCTTC. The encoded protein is CASSGTEYNEQFF.

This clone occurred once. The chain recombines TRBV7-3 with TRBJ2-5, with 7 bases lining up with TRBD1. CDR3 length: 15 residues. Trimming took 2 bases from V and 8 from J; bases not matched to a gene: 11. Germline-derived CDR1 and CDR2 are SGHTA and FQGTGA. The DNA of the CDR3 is TGTGCCAGCAGCTTAGAAGGGGGCGGGTCGAGCACCCAGTACTTC. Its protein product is CASSLEGGGSSTQYF.